This T cell receptor beta chain was profiled in a study of CD8+ T cells in alopecia areata. Study details: The protocol delivered tofacitinib for 6 to 18 months, then withdrew it for 6 months.

Following RNA extraction, reverse transcription yielded cDNA that acted as the sequencing template. Clones were read by immunoSEQ multiplex PCR, and TCRdb kept only the in-frame ones, dropping some. This sample carries fewer than 200,000 clones, around 60% of them seen once, and the ten largest clones take about 15%. This clone has a handful of counts. Germline V gene sequence: CDR1 SGHTA, CDR2 FQGNSA. The CDR3 has 13 residues. The V end was cut by 7 bases, the J end by 4 bases, with 13 bases between. The rearrangement uses TRBV7-2 and TRBJ1-1; D might be TRBD1 (5 bases). Sequencing was performed on CD4+ T cells sorted from blood, taken at week 0. The clonotype was recovered from a human donor with alopecia areata. CDR3 coding DNA: TGTGCCAGCATGGCGGGGGAGGGCACTGAAGCTTTCTTT. Protein product: CASMAGEGTEAFF. The entire variable domain, with the rest obtained from reference TRBV7-2 and TRBJ1-1, is as follows: GAGVSQSPSNKVTEKGKDVELRCDPISGHTALYWYRQSLGQGLEFLIYFQGNSAPDKSGLPSDRFSAERTGGSVSTLTIQRTQQEDSAVYLCASMAGEGTEAFFGQGTRLTVV.